This TCR beta chain was profiled in a study of cytomegalovirus exposure and HLA in healthy donors. PCR employed 60 Vbeta and 13 Jbeta primers. Here immunoSEQ multiplex PCR was the method, and the copy in TCRdb shows in-frame clones only, minus some. The data contain 150,000 or so clones, around four fifths of them seen just once; the ten biggest clones take up 1%. Trimming pared 0 bases from V and 12 bases from J, leaving 18 bases between. Germline V gives CDR1 SGHDN, CDR2 FVKESK. The CDR3 extends over 15 amino acids. This clone occurred a few times. The TCR originated in a woman aged 50 to 65 in good health and CMV-seropositive. This chain links TRBV14 with TRBJ2-1, with D perhaps TRBD2 (5 bases). Sequencing was done on a sample of PBMCs. The CDR3 DNA sequence: TGTGCCAGCAGCCAAGATAAATTCCCCGGGAACGGGCAGTTCTTC. Translating it yields CASSQDKFPGNGQFF.